Presented here are 23 T cell receptor beta chains from one specimen sequenced in a study of blood T cell repertoires in COVID-19. TCRdb's table, derived via immunoSEQ multiplex PCR, lists solely in-frame clones and lacks some. The repertoire includes 380,000 or so clones, roughly 90% of them detected once, and 7.1% sits in the top ten. Sequencing was carried out using peripheral blood. These receptors were taken from a woman in her fifties or sixties with COVID-19, enrolled during active disease.

CDR3 loop: CACGTGAYQPQHF. In DNA, the CDR3 is TGCGCATGTGGTACAGGGGCCTATCAGCCCCAGCATTTT. The rearrangement uses TRBV10-1 and TRBJ1-5, with 7 bases matching TRBD1. The CDR3 is 13 amino acids. The germline V gene encodes CDR1 WNHNN and CDR2 SYGVQD (reference sequence).

This clone has a single count. V usage is TRBV10-3 and J usage is TRBJ1-4, with 8 nucleotides matching TRBD1. V gave up 0 bases and J gave up 6 bases; unmatched junction bases: 3. CDR1 and CDR2 (germline): ENHRY, SYGVKD. The CDR3 covers 15 residues. CDR3 DNA sequence: TGTGCCATCAGTGAGTCCGGACAGGGATATGAAAAACTGTTTTTT. The encoded protein is CAISESGQGYEKLFF.

This rearrangement joins TRBV9 to TRBJ2-2; weak D call: TRBD1 (5 bases). The ends were cut back, 0 bases at V and 1 base at J, with 13 bases in the middle. The length of the CDR3 is 17 residues. CDR1 and CDR2 (germline): SGDLS, YYNGEE. The chain's CDR3 is CASSVAQDTLNTGELFF. The CDR3 DNA reads TGTGCCAGCAGCGTAGCTCAGGACACATTGAACACCGGGGAGCTGTTTTTT.

This chain links TRBV4-1 with TRBJ2-5; D perhaps matches TRBD1 (6 bases). This CDR3 spans 14 amino acids. Germline V lookup: CDR1 MGHRA, CDR2 YSYEKL. Between the trimmed V and J ends, which lost 0 bases and 6 bases, there was a span of 11 bases. The CDR3 spells CASSQDPRDKTQYF. The CDR3 DNA follows: TGCGCCAGCAGCCAAGACCCCAGGGACAAGACCCAGTACTTC.

The chain uses TRBV27 and TRBJ2-1, with D perhaps matching TRBD1 (6 bases). CDR1 MNHEY and CDR2 SMNVEV come from the germline V gene (reference sequence). Deletions cut 5 bases from V and 6 bases from J, with 14 bases between. This CDR3 comprises 14 residues. Here the CDR3 reads CASSPRAGANEQFF. CDR3 coding DNA: TGTGCCAGCAGTCCGCGGGCAGGGGCCAATGAGCAGTTCTTC.

CDR3 in amino acids: CASSAHTNQPQHF. CDR3 sequence (DNA): TGTGCCAGCAGCGCTCACACCAATCAGCCCCAGCATTTT. V gene TRBV9 combines with J gene TRBJ1-5; D is unresolved. Germline lookup yields CDR1 SGDLS and CDR2 YYNGEE. V lost 3 bases and J 3 bases, leaving 7 bases between the germline ends. CDR3 length equals 13 residues.

This clone has more than one count but fewer than ten. J is TRBJ1-1 and V is TRBV9; 7 nucleotides match TRBD1. Germline V lookup: CDR1 SGDLS, CDR2 YYNGEE. This CDR3 region has 14 residues. V lost 0 bases and J lost 3; bases outside the gene matches: 2. The DNA of the CDR3 is TGTGCCAGCAGCGTAGCAGGGGGAGACACTGAAGCTTTCTTT. It codes for CASSVAGGDTEAFF.

This rearrangement joins TRBV7-7 to TRBJ2-7; TRBD1 matches 8 bases. The CDR3 is made up of 15 amino acids. Germline V gene lookup returns CDR1 SSHAT and CDR2 FNYEAQ (reference sequence). V gave up 5 bases and J gave up 0 bases; unmatched junction bases: 6. The DNA for the CDR3 is TGTGCCAGCAGCGCGGGGACAGGTAGCTCCTACGAGCAGTACTTC. Protein product: CASSAGTGSSYEQYF.

J is TRBJ2-5 and V is TRBV10-2; D gene uncertain. Trimming removed 5 bases at V and 5 bases at J, with 15 bases between. The CDR3 runs to 14 residues. Germline CDR1 WSHSY, CDR2 SAAADI. The CDR3 loop is CASSLGLSVETQYF. Written as DNA, the CDR3 is TGCGCCAGCAGTTTAGGCTTGAGCGTGGAGACCCAGTACTTC.

This clone was observed once. The V gene is TRBV5-6, the J gene TRBJ1-2; D possibly corresponds to TRBD1 (6 bases). Germline loops: CDR1 SGHDT, CDR2 YYEEEE. The CDR3 has 14 residues. V lost 3 bases, J lost 7 bases, and 16 bases lay in between. The CDR3 sequence: CASSSGQFQRGYTF. For the CDR3, the DNA is TGTGCCAGCAGCTCTGGACAGTTCCAACGTGGCTACACCTTC.

This clone is a singleton in its sample. The CDR3 DNA reads TGTGCCAGCAGCAGCTTGATGGTAGAGACCCAGTACTTC. Translation gives CASSSLMVETQYF. The V and J genes are TRBV11-2 and TRBJ2-5, with D unresolved. Trimming pared 5 bases from V and 4 bases from J, leaving 11 bases between. Germline V gene data show CDR1 as SGHAT and CDR2 as FQNNGV. The CDR3 spans 13 residues. The whole variable domain, filled in from reference TRBV11-2 and TRBJ2-5, reads EAGVAQSPRYKIIEKRQSVAFWCNPISGHATLYWYQQILGQGPKLLIQFQNNGVVDDSQLPKDRFSAERLKGVDSTLKIQPAKLEDSAVYLCASSSLMVETQYFGPGTRLLVL.

This chain joins TRBV27 and TRBJ2-3; 12 bases fit TRBD1. V lost 1 base and J lost 4; bases outside the gene matches: 3. The CDR3 is made up of 16 amino acids. The germline V gene encodes CDR1 MNHEY and CDR2 SMNVEV (reference sequence). The CDR3 loop reads CASSLFGTGGSDTQYF. In DNA form, the CDR3 reads TGTGCCAGCAGTTTATTCGGGACAGGGGGCTCAGATACGCAGTATTTT.

V and J are TRBV7-8 and TRBJ1-2; D possibly corresponds to TRBD1 (6 bases). The CDR3 is 14 amino acids. CDR1 and CDR2 (germline): SGHVS, FQNEAQ. Trimming took 5 bases from V and 5 from J, leaving 15 bases between them. The CDR3 DNA sequence: TGTGCCAGCAGCGAGATACAGGGACCTTATGGCTACACCTTC. It encodes CASSEIQGPYGYTF.

The count of this clone is one. The CDR3 DNA follows: TGTGCCAGCAGTCCGACAGGGGGCGGTTTAGAAAAAGCTTTCTTT. Its translation: CASSPTGGGLEKAFF. The chain couples TRBV6-2 or TRBV6-3 to TRBJ1-1; TRBD1 agrees at 10 bases. The V and J ends lost 5 bases and 9 bases, in that order; junction bases with no gene match: 12. The CDR3 loop spans 15 amino acids. Germline CDR1 MNHEY, CDR2 SVGEGT.

This rearrangement joins TRBV5-1 to TRBJ1-6; D perhaps matches TRBD1 (6 bases). Trimming cost V 4 bases and J 7 bases, with 15 bases left between them. The length of the CDR3 is 15 residues. The germline gives CDR1 SGHRS, CDR2 YFSETQ. The CDR3 spells CASSGATGFNSPLHF. The CDR3 DNA is TGCGCCAGCAGCGGGGCGACAGGTTTCAATTCACCCCTCCACTTT.

The rearrangement joins TRBV5-1 to TRBJ2-3; 8 bases are a match to TRBD2. The germline CDR1 and CDR2 sequences are SGHRS and YFSETQ. This CDR3 contains 16 residues. Germline trimming cut 4 bases from V and 0 bases from J; bases unmatched to any gene: 7. Written as DNA, the CDR3 is TGCGCCAGCAGCGCCGGACTAGCACAGAGCACAGATACGCAGTATTTT. This translates into CASSAGLAQSTDTQYF.

V gene TRBV14 combines with J gene TRBJ2-5, with TRBD1 matching over 9 bases. Germline V CDR1 and CDR2: SGHDN, FVKESK. The CDR3 has 13 residues. The trim removed 4 bases at V and 5 bases at J, leaving 2 bases unmatched. This CDR3 is CASSRGQGETQYF. DNA for the CDR3: TGTGCCAGCAGCCGCGGACAGGGGGAGACCCAGTACTTC.

This clone turned up a few times. This sequence joins TRBV30 and TRBJ2-3; 9 bases align to TRBD2. CDR1 and CDR2 from the germline V gene are GTSNPN and SVGIG (reference sequence). This CDR3 contains 15 residues. Germline trimming cut 3 bases from V and 6 bases from J; bases unmatched to any gene: 10. CDR3: CAWSDIAGALDTQYF. The CDR3 DNA reads TGTGCCTGGAGCGATATAGCGGGGGCGTTGGATACGCAGTATTTT. The complete variable domain, with remaining parts taken from reference TRBV30 and TRBJ2-3, reads SQTIHQWPATLVQPVGSPLSLECTVEGTSNPNLYWYRQAAGRGLQLLFYSVGIGQISSEVPQNLSASRPQDRQFILSSKKLLLSDSGFYLCAWSDIAGALDTQYFGPGTRLTVL.

Worth noting for this clone: Other DNA sequences in this specimen translate into the identical CDR3. V gene TRBV18 combines with J gene TRBJ1-2, with 7 bases fitting TRBD1. The CDR3 sequence is 15 residues long. V shed 0 bases and J 0 bases; nucleotides not matched to a gene: 1. Germline CDR1 and CDR2: KGHSH and LQKENI. The CDR3 bases are TGTGCCAGCTCACCACCGGGGACAGCTAACTATGGCTACACCTTC. It specifies CASSPPGTANYGYTF.

This chain connects TRBV27 to TRBJ2-7; tentatively, D is TRBD1 (6 bases). CDR1 MNHEY and CDR2 SMNVEV come from the germline V gene (reference sequence). Trimming took 3 bases from V and 2 from J, leaving 14 bases between them. CDR3 length: 15 residues. Here the CDR3 reads CASSLQGHQAYEQYF. CDR3 bases: TGTGCCAGCAGTTTGCAGGGACACCAGGCCTACGAGCAGTACTTC.

The V and J genes are TRBV28 and TRBJ1-1; a weak D match, TRBD1 (5 bases). V gave up 6 bases and J gave up 4 bases, with 9 bases separating them. CDR1 is MDHEN and CDR2 is SYDVKM in the germline V gene. The CDR3 runs 12 residues. CDR3 sequence (DNA): TGTGCCAGCAGGGTCGGGGGCACTGAAGCTTTCTTT. The encoded protein is CASRVGGTEAFF.

This sequence joins TRBV6-5 and TRBJ2-7; tentative D call: TRBD1 (6 bases). The V end was cut by 4 bases, the J end by 0 bases, with 10 bases between. The CDR3 is 14 amino acids. Germline CDR1 reads MNHEY; CDR2 reads SVGAGI. CDR3 protein: CASSSWTVSYEQYF. In DNA, the CDR3 is TGTGCCAGCAGTTCGTGGACAGTCTCCTACGAGCAGTACTTC.

The count of this clone is one. This sequence joins TRBV10-3 and TRBJ2-4; a weak D match, TRBD1 (5 bases). The CDR3 extends over 13 amino acids. Looked up from germline, CDR1 is ENHRY and CDR2 is SYGVKD. The ends were cut back, 6 bases at V and 5 bases at J, with 11 bases in the middle. The CDR3 region is CAISQGRENIQYF. The CDR3 nucleotides are TGTGCCATCAGCCAGGGAAGGGAAAACATTCAGTACTTC.